The rows below give T cell receptor beta chains drawn from one sample of a study of technical replicates of blood from several donors. Generated by immunoSEQ multiplex PCR, the TCRdb table keeps only in-frame clones and is missing some. The table records about 73,000 clones, more than 90% of them present only once. The sequenced material came from PBMCs. These receptors were collected from a human donor in good health. Some clones in this sample may be carry-over from other donors' samples. CDR3s include the opening cysteine and the closing phenylalanine or tryptophan. The order of the fields is D gene, CDR3 length, V gene, J gene, clone size, CDR3 DNA, CDR3 protein. A D gene is named only where the DNA matches it firmly. Part of the rows lack a size; the others show once, few, many or a class for expanded clones.

d_call: -; cdr3_length: 13; v_call: TRBV12-5; j_call: TRBJ1-2; clone_size: -; cdr3_nt: TGTGCTAGTGGTTTGGGCGGTTACTATGGCTACACCTTC; cdr3_aa: CASGLGGYYGYTF
d_call: TRBD2; cdr3_length: 15; v_call: TRBV9; j_call: TRBJ2-1; clone_size: -; cdr3_nt: TGTGCCAGCAGCAGCGGGGGGGCGGGTTACAATGAGCAGTTCTTC; cdr3_aa: CASSSGGAGYNEQFF
d_call: -; cdr3_length: 10; v_call: TRBV6-6; j_call: TRBJ1-4; clone_size: -; cdr3_nt: TGTGCCAGCAGCTCCGAAAAACTGTTTTTT; cdr3_aa: CASSSEKLFF
d_call: -; cdr3_length: 13; v_call: TRBV7-2; j_call: TRBJ2-5; clone_size: -; cdr3_nt: TGTGCCAGCACCCGCCGGGGAATAGAGACCCAGTACTTC; cdr3_aa: CASTRRGIETQYF
d_call: -; cdr3_length: 13; v_call: TRBV6-5; j_call: TRBJ1-2; clone_size: few; cdr3_nt: TGTGCCAGCAGCAGGCAGGGTGGGGTTGGCTACACCTTC; cdr3_aa: CASSRQGGVGYTF
d_call: TRBD2; cdr3_length: 15; v_call: TRBV19; j_call: TRBJ2-2; clone_size: -; cdr3_nt: TGTGCCAGTAGTTCCGGACTAGCGGTCACCGGGGAGCTGTTTTTT; cdr3_aa: CASSSGLAVTGELFF
d_call: TRBD1; cdr3_length: 16; v_call: TRBV6-6; j_call: TRBJ2-7; clone_size: -; cdr3_nt: TGTGCCAGCAGTTACGCGGACAGGAGGAGCTCCTACGAGCAGTACTTC; cdr3_aa: CASSYADRRSSYEQYF
d_call: TRBD1; cdr3_length: 15; v_call: TRBV12-5; j_call: TRBJ1-4; clone_size: -; cdr3_nt: TGTGCTAGTGGTTCGGGGGCCAGGGGGCTTGAAAAACTGTTTTTT; cdr3_aa: CASGSGARGLEKLFF
d_call: -; cdr3_length: 15; v_call: TRBV10-3; j_call: TRBJ1-5; clone_size: once; cdr3_nt: TGTGCCATCAGGGGTGAGGACACGGCTAATCAGCCCCAGCATTTT; cdr3_aa: CAIRGEDTANQPQHF
d_call: TRBD1; cdr3_length: 16; v_call: TRBV12-5; j_call: TRBJ2-1; clone_size: -; cdr3_nt: TGTGCTAGTGGTTTGGTACTGGGACAGGGCTACAATGAGCAGTTCTTC; cdr3_aa: CASGLVLGQGYNEQFF
d_call: -; cdr3_length: 13; v_call: TRBV9; j_call: TRBJ2-7; clone_size: -; cdr3_nt: TGTGCCAGCAGCGTAGGGAGAGGGAACGAGCAGTACTTC; cdr3_aa: CASSVGRGNEQYF
d_call: TRBD1; cdr3_length: 16; v_call: TRBV5-1; j_call: TRBJ2-3; clone_size: -; cdr3_nt: TGCGCCAGCAGCAAAGCCCCGGGACAGGGTTCAGATACGCAGTATTTT; cdr3_aa: CASSKAPGQGSDTQYF
d_call: TRBD1; cdr3_length: 15; v_call: TRBV7-8; j_call: TRBJ2-7; clone_size: -; cdr3_nt: TGTGCCAGCAGCTTACATGGGACAGCATACGACGAACAGTACTTC; cdr3_aa: CASSLHGTAYDEQYF
d_call: -; cdr3_length: 11; v_call: TRBV7-9; j_call: TRBJ1-4; clone_size: -; cdr3_nt: TGTGCCAGCACGGATACAGTGAAACTGTTTTTT; cdr3_aa: CASTDTVKLFF
d_call: TRBD2; cdr3_length: 15; v_call: TRBV11-2; j_call: TRBJ2-7; clone_size: -; cdr3_nt: TGTGCCAGCAGCTTAGGTAGCGGGGGGACCTACGAGCAGTACTTC; cdr3_aa: CASSLGSGGTYEQYF
d_call: TRBD2; cdr3_length: 20; v_call: TRBV27; j_call: TRBJ2-3; clone_size: -; cdr3_nt: TGTGCCAGCAGTTTAACGGCCAAGAGGGACTACCGCTTAACGACAGATACGCAGTATTTT; cdr3_aa: CASSLTAKRDYRLTTDTQYF
d_call: -; cdr3_length: 15; v_call: TRBV18; j_call: TRBJ1-1; clone_size: -; cdr3_nt: TGTGCCAGCTCACCACCATCTACTTCGTACACTGAAGCTTTCTTT; cdr3_aa: CASSPPSTSYTEAFF
d_call: -; cdr3_length: 13; v_call: TRBV6-4; j_call: TRBJ1-1; clone_size: -; cdr3_nt: TGTGCCAGCAGTGACTCAACCGGAGCCGAAGCTTTCTTT; cdr3_aa: CASSDSTGAEAFF
d_call: -; cdr3_length: 13; v_call: TRBV18; j_call: TRBJ1-2; clone_size: once; cdr3_nt: TGTGCCAGCTCATCCACAGGGACGGGTGGCTACACCTTC; cdr3_aa: CASSSTGTGGYTF
d_call: TRBD1; cdr3_length: 14; v_call: TRBV6-4; j_call: TRBJ1-2; clone_size: -; cdr3_nt: TGTGCCAGCAGTGAATCCACAGGGGTGGGAGGCTACACCTTC; cdr3_aa: CASSESTGVGGYTF
d_call: TRBD1; cdr3_length: 14; v_call: TRBV18; j_call: TRBJ1-2; clone_size: -; cdr3_nt: TGTGCCAGCTCGGAGGGGACAGGGGGCGAAGGCTACACCTTC; cdr3_aa: CASSEGTGGEGYTF
d_call: -; cdr3_length: 14; v_call: TRBV11-1; j_call: TRBJ2-2; clone_size: -; cdr3_nt: TGTGCCAGCAGCGAGTTTGAGAACGCCGGGGAGCTGTTTTTT; cdr3_aa: CASSEFENAGELFF
d_call: -; cdr3_length: 16; v_call: TRBV6-6; j_call: TRBJ2-3; clone_size: -; cdr3_nt: TGTGCCAGCAGTCGGGCCTCCGCGAGGGAGGCAGATACGCAGTATTTT; cdr3_aa: CASSRASAREADTQYF
d_call: -; cdr3_length: 15; v_call: TRBV7-9; j_call: TRBJ2-2; clone_size: -; cdr3_nt: TGTGCCAGCAGCTCTACTAGCCGGAACACCGGGGAGCTGTTTTTT; cdr3_aa: CASSSTSRNTGELFF
d_call: TRBD1; cdr3_length: 13; v_call: TRBV18; j_call: TRBJ2-7; clone_size: -; cdr3_nt: TGTGCCAGCTCACCCGGACAGGGGGGAGAGCAGTACTTC; cdr3_aa: CASSPGQGGEQYF
d_call: TRBD1; cdr3_length: 18; v_call: TRBV7-3; j_call: TRBJ1-1; clone_size: -; cdr3_nt: TGTGCCAGCAGTTATGAATGGTTGGGGGACAGGTTGAACACTGAAGCTTTCTTT; cdr3_aa: CASSYEWLGDRLNTEAFF
d_call: -; cdr3_length: 14; v_call: TRBV5-6; j_call: TRBJ2-3; clone_size: few; cdr3_nt: TGTGCCAGCAGCTCGCGGTTCCACACAGATACGCAGTATTTT; cdr3_aa: CASSSRFHTDTQYF
d_call: TRBD1; cdr3_length: 14; v_call: TRBV5-6; j_call: TRBJ1-6; clone_size: -; cdr3_nt: TGTGCCAGCACCGACAGGGCTAGGAATTCACCCCTCCACTTT; cdr3_aa: CASTDRARNSPLHF
d_call: TRBD1; cdr3_length: 15; v_call: TRBV7-9; j_call: TRBJ1-5; clone_size: -; cdr3_nt: TGTGCCAGCAGCTTAGGACAGGGATTGAGACAGCCCCAGCATTTT; cdr3_aa: CASSLGQGLRQPQHF
d_call: TRBD2; cdr3_length: 15; v_call: TRBV27; j_call: TRBJ2-1; clone_size: -; cdr3_nt: TGTGCCAGCAGTTTGGGACTAGCGGGGATCAATGAGCAGTTCTTC; cdr3_aa: CASSLGLAGINEQFF
d_call: TRBD1; cdr3_length: 15; v_call: TRBV6-4; j_call: TRBJ2-6; clone_size: -; cdr3_nt: TGTGCCAGCAAACCAGGGGGCTCTGGGGCCAACGTCCTGACTTTC; cdr3_aa: CASKPGGSGANVLTF
d_call: TRBD1; cdr3_length: 14; v_call: TRBV13; j_call: TRBJ2-7; clone_size: -; cdr3_nt: TGTGCCAGCAGCTTACGGGACAGCTCCTACGAGCAGTACTTC; cdr3_aa: CASSLRDSSYEQYF
d_call: -; cdr3_length: 15; v_call: TRBV19; j_call: TRBJ1-5; clone_size: -; cdr3_nt: TGTGCCAGTACCGCGGGGAGGGTCTGGAATCAGCCCCAGCATTTT; cdr3_aa: CASTAGRVWNQPQHF
d_call: -; cdr3_length: 18; v_call: TRBV7-3; j_call: TRBJ2-3; clone_size: -; cdr3_nt: TGTGCCAGCAGCTTAACGTTTCGGGGGGCCGGACCGGCAGATACGCAGTATTTT; cdr3_aa: CASSLTFRGAGPADTQYF
d_call: TRBD1; cdr3_length: 15; v_call: TRBV5-1; j_call: TRBJ2-3; clone_size: -; cdr3_nt: TGCGCCAGCAGCTTTGGGACAGGGGCCACAGATACGCAGTATTTT; cdr3_aa: CASSFGTGATDTQYF
d_call: TRBD2; cdr3_length: 14; v_call: TRBV4-2; j_call: TRBJ2-3; clone_size: -; cdr3_nt: TGTGCCAGCAGCCAAAGGGACTACACAGATACGCAGTATTTT; cdr3_aa: CASSQRDYTDTQYF
d_call: TRBD2; cdr3_length: 14; v_call: TRBV5-6; j_call: TRBJ2-7; clone_size: -; cdr3_nt: TGTGCCAGCAGCAATACCGGGACTAGATACGAGCAGTACTTC; cdr3_aa: CASSNTGTRYEQYF
d_call: TRBD2; cdr3_length: 14; v_call: TRBV5-6; j_call: TRBJ2-3; clone_size: once; cdr3_nt: TGTGCCAGCAGCACTAGCGGGGGCACAGATACGCAGTATTTT; cdr3_aa: CASSTSGGTDTQYF
d_call: -; cdr3_length: 14; v_call: TRBV10-3; j_call: TRBJ1-4; clone_size: -; cdr3_nt: TGTGCCATCAGTGCAGGGCCGTCGCGGGAAAAACTGTTTTTT; cdr3_aa: CAISAGPSREKLFF
d_call: TRBD2; cdr3_length: 15; v_call: TRBV2; j_call: TRBJ2-1; clone_size: -; cdr3_nt: TGTGCCAGCAGTTTAAGCGGGGGGGCGTTCGATGAGCAGTTCTTC; cdr3_aa: CASSLSGGAFDEQFF
d_call: TRBD2; cdr3_length: 16; v_call: TRBV4-3; j_call: TRBJ2-1; clone_size: medium-sized; cdr3_nt: TGCGCCAGCAGCCAAGGACTAGCGGGCTCCTACAATGAGCAGTTCTTC; cdr3_aa: CASSQGLAGSYNEQFF
d_call: TRBD1; cdr3_length: 13; v_call: TRBV27; j_call: TRBJ2-7; clone_size: -; cdr3_nt: TGTGCCAGCAGTTGGACAGGTTCCTACGAGCAGTACTTC; cdr3_aa: CASSWTGSYEQYF
d_call: TRBD2; cdr3_length: 14; v_call: TRBV9; j_call: TRBJ2-7; clone_size: -; cdr3_nt: TGTGCCAGCAGCGCCATGACTAGCTCCGACGAGCAGTACTTC; cdr3_aa: CASSAMTSSDEQYF
d_call: -; cdr3_length: 14; v_call: TRBV5-1; j_call: TRBJ1-1; clone_size: -; cdr3_nt: TGCGCCAGCAGCGCCGCCGGGGGTTACACTGAAGCTTTCTTT; cdr3_aa: CASSAAGGYTEAFF
d_call: -; cdr3_length: 14; v_call: TRBV6-1; j_call: TRBJ1-5; clone_size: -; cdr3_nt: TGTGCCAGCAGACTGATTATTTCCAATCAGCCCCAGCATTTT; cdr3_aa: CASRLIISNQPQHF
d_call: TRBD1; cdr3_length: 18; v_call: TRBV9; j_call: TRBJ1-4; clone_size: -; cdr3_nt: TGTGCCAGCAGCCGAGGACAGGGAAGGAGGTCCCAGGGTGAAAAACTGTTTTTT; cdr3_aa: CASSRGQGRRSQGEKLFF
d_call: -; cdr3_length: 11; v_call: TRBV30; j_call: TRBJ2-1; clone_size: -; cdr3_nt: TGTGCCTGGACAGGGTTCAATGAGCAGTTCTTC; cdr3_aa: CAWTGFNEQFF
d_call: -; cdr3_length: 18; v_call: TRBV5-6; j_call: TRBJ2-6; clone_size: -; cdr3_nt: TGTGCCAGCAGCTTGGTGGCCGGGTTTCGCTCTGGGGCCAACGTCCTGACTTTC; cdr3_aa: CASSLVAGFRSGANVLTF